This T cell receptor (beta chain) was recorded in a study of T cell responses to AZD1222 COVID-19 vaccine. Data came from immunoSEQ multiplex PCR; TCRdb stores just in-frame clones and leaves some out. The repertoire holds about 110,000 clones, around 90% seen once, with almost 2.5% in the top ten. Germline-derived CDR1 and CDR2 are SEHNR and FQNEAQ (reference sequence). This CDR3 contains 16 residues. The V gene end was trimmed by 6 bases and the J gene end by 2 bases; junction bases not matched to a gene: 8. As for this clone: The antigen is undetermined.

Study-level findings and limits: Regions 160-218 and 743-854 dominated among vaccine-associated CD4 TCRs spanning spike. Just 5 to 7 AZD1222 recipients were seropositive at baseline.

The sequence was collected from an adult who received the AZD1222 COVID-19 vaccine. This chain uses TRBV7-9 with TRBJ1-3, with 9 bases identical to TRBD1. Sample: peripheral blood, taken 28 days after the second AZD1222 dose. DNA of the CDR3: TGTGCCAGCAGTCTTCTACAGGGGGCCGCTGGAAACACCATATATTTT. Translating it yields CASSLLQGAAGNTIYF.